The next 6 T cell receptor beta chains were all read from a single sample in a study of T-cell reconstitution after alpha-beta-depleted transplantation in children. Unique molecular identifiers were used to barcode this TCRbeta library. TCRdb recomputed calls from the PCR reads with MiXCR, one row per CDR3 protein. This table holds roughly 500,000 distinct CDR3 sequences, around 12% found once. This specimen was PBMCs from the stem cell graft donor, taken from the stem cell graft. Receptor source: a human donor who donated a stem cell graft to a child with combined immunodeficiency.

This clonotype has more than one count but fewer than ten. The chain links TRBV10-3 to TRBJ2-7; 8 nucleotides match TRBD1. The length of the CDR3 is 16 residues. Germline V gene sequence: CDR1 ENHRY, CDR2 SYGVKD. V trimming: 2 bases; J trimming: 5 bases; junction bases outside the gene matches: 11. The chain's CDR3 is CAISETQGAGGDEQYF. The CDR3 region has the DNA TGTGCCATCAGTGAGACCCAGGGGGCGGGTGGGGACGAGCAGTACTTC.

This rearrangement joins TRBV4-3 to TRBJ1-2; TRBD1 agrees at 8 bases. This CDR3 has 15 residues. CDR1 LGHNA and CDR2 YSLEER come from the germline V gene. V trimming: 2 bases; J trimming: 4 bases; junction bases outside the gene matches: 6. This chain's CDR3 is CASSQTRTGIYGYTF. The DNA for the CDR3 is TGCGCCAGCAGCCAAACGCGGACAGGGATCTATGGCTACACCTTC.

The V call is TRBV19, the J call TRBJ1-3, with D perhaps matching TRBD1 (5 bases). Germline loops: CDR1 LNHDA, CDR2 SQIVND (reference sequence). The CDR3 totals 15 residues. Trimming shortened V by 3 bases and J by 0 bases, and 9 bases separated the two germline ends. CDR3 loop: CASSIEGTSGNTIYF. CDR3 nucleotides: TGTGCCAGTAGTATTGAGGGGACCTCTGGAAACACCATATATTTT.

The chain couples TRBV7-2 to TRBJ2-6; D may be TRBD1 (6 bases). Germline V gene sequence: CDR1 SGHTA, CDR2 FQGNSA. V was shortened by 3 bases and J by 2 bases, with 8 bases between the two germline ends. The length of the CDR3 is 15 residues. In DNA, the CDR3 is TGTGCCAGCAGCTTGTACAGGGCTGGGGCCAACGTCCTGACTTTC. This codes for CASSLYRAGANVLTF.

The chain has TRBV15 and TRBJ2-7; possible D gene TRBD2, 5 bases. The germline V and J ends were trimmed by 6 bases and 4 bases, with 28 bases remaining between them. Germline CDR1 LNHNV, CDR2 YYDKDF (reference sequence). This CDR3 contains 18 residues. CDR3 protein: CATRRRPRWTYAVYEQYF. The CDR3 DNA reads as TGTGCCACCAGGAGACGGCCGCGATGGACTTATGCCGTTTACGAGCAGTACTTC. The full variable domain, its missing parts supplied by reference TRBV15 and TRBJ2-7, is DAMVIQNPRYQVTQFGKPVTLSCSQTLNHNVMYWYQQKSSQAPKLLFHYYDKDFNNEADTPDNFQSRRPNTSFCFLDIRSPGLGDTAMYLCATRRRPRWTYAVYEQYFGPGTRLTVT.

The sample holds a few counts of this clonotype. J is TRBJ2-1 and V is TRBV12-3 or TRBV12-4; TRBD2 matches at 11 bases. Losses at the gene ends were 5 bases for V and 2 bases for J; bases not matched to a gene: 8. The CDR3 length is 17 residues. For the CDR3, the DNA is TGTGCCAGCAGTGCCCTTGGACTAGCGGGTGCCTACAATGAGCAGTTCTTC. As protein: CASSALGLAGAYNEQFF.